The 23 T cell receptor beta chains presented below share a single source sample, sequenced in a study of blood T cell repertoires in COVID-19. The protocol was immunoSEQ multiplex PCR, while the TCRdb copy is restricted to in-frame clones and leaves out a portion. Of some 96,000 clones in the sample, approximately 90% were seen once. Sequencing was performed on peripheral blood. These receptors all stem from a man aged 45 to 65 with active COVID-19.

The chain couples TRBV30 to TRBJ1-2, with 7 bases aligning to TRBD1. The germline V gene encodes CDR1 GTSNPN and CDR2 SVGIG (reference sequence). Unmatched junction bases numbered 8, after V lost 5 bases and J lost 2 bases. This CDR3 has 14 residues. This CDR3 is CAWGFKQGNYGYTF. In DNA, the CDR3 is TGTGCCTGGGGGTTTAAACAGGGGAACTATGGCTACACCTTC.

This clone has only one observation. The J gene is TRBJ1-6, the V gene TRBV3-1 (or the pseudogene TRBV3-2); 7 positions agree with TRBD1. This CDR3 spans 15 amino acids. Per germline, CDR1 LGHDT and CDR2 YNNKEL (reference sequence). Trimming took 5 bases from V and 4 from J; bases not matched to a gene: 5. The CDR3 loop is CASSKRDSYNSPLHF. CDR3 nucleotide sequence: TGTGCCAGCAGCAAAAGGGACAGTTATAATTCACCCCTCCACTTT.

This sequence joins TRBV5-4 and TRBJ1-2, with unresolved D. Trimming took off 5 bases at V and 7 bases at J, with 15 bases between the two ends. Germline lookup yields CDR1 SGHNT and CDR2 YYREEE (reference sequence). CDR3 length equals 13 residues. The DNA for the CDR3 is TGTGCCAGCAGTCCGACATTCTCCTCTGGCTACACCTTC. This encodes CASSPTFSSGYTF.

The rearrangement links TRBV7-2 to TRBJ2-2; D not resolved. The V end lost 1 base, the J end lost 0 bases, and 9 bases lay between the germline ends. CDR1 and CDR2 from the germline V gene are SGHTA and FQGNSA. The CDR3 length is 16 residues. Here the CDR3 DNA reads TGTGCCAGCAGCTTAGGGGCCGCCGCGAACACCGGGGAGCTGTTTTTT. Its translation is CASSLGAAANTGELFF.

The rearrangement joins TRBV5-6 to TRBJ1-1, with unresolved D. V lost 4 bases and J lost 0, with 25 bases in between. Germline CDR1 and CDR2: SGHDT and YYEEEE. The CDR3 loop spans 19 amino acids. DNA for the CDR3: TGTGCCAGCAGCCCTGGGAGCAGATTCTATATTACCGTGAACACTGAAGCTTTCTTT. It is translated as CASSPGSRFYITVNTEAFF.

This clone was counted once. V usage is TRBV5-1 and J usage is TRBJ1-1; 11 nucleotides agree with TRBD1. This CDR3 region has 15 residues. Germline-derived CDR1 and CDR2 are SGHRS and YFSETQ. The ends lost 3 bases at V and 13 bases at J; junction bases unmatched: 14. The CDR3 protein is CASSSNSGTGGIGFF. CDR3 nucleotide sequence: TGCGCCAGCAGCTCAAATTCCGGGACAGGGGGAATAGGTTTCTTT.

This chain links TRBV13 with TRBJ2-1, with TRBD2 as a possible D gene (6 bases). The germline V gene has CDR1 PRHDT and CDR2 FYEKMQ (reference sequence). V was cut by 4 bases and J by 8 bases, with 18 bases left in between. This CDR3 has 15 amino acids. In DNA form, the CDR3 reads TGTGCCAGCAGCTCTGGTCTGGGTCGCGGGGATGAGCAGTTCTTC. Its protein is CASSSGLGRGDEQFF.

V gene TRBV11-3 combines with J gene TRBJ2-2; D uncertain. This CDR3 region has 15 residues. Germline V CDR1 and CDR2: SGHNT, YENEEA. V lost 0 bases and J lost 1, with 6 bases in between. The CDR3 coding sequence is TGTGCCAGCAGCTTAGATAACAGGAACACCGGGGAGCTGTTTTTT. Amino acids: CASSLDNRNTGELFF.

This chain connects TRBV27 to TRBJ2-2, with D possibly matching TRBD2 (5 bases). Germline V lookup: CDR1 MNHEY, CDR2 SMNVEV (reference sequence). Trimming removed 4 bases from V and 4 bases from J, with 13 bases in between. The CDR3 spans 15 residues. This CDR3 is CASSSSSWITGELFF. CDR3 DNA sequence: TGTGCCAGCAGTTCCTCTAGCTGGATCACCGGGGAGCTGTTTTTT.

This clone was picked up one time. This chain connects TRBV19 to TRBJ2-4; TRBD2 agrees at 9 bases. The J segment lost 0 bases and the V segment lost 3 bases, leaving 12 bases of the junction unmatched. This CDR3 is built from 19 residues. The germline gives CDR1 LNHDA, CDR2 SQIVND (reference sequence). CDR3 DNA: TGTGCCAGTAGTATTGGCCCCGTCCTAGCGGGGAGAGCCAAAAACATTCAGTACTTC. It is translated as CASSIGPVLAGRAKNIQYF.

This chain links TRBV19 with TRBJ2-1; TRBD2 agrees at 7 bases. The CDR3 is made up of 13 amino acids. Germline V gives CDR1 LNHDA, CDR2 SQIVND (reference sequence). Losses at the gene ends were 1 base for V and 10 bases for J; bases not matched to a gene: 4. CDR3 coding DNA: TGTGCCAGTAGTATAGTTGGTAGCGGGGAGCAGTTCTTC. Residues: CASSIVGSGEQFF.

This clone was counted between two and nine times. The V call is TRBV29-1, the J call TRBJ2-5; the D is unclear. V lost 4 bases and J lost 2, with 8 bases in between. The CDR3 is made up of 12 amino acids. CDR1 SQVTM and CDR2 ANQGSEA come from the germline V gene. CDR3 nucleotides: TGCAGCGTTGTGCCAGGACAAGAGACCCAGTACTTC. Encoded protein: CSVVPGQETQYF.

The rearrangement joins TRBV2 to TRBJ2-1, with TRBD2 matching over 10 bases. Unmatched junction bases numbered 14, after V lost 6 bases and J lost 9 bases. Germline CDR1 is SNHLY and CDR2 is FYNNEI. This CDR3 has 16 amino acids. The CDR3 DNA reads TGTGCCAGCAGCGAGCGGCCTAGCGGGAGTTCGGGTGAGCAGTTCTTC. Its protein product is CASSERPSGSSGEQFF.

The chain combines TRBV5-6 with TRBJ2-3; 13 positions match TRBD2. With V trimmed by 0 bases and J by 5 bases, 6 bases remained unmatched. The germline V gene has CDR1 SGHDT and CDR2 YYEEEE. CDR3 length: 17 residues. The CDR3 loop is CASSLETSGRFLDTQYF. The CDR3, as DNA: TGTGCCAGCAGCTTGGAGACTAGCGGGAGGTTTTTAGATACGCAGTATTTT.

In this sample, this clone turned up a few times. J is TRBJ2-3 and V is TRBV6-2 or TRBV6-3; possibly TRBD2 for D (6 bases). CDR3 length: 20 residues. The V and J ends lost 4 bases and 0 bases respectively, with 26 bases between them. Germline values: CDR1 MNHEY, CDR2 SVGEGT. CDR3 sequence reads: CASSLNLGTPSITSTDTQYF. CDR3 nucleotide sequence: TGTGCCAGCAGTTTAAACCTCGGGACTCCTTCTATCACTAGCACAGATACGCAGTATTTT.

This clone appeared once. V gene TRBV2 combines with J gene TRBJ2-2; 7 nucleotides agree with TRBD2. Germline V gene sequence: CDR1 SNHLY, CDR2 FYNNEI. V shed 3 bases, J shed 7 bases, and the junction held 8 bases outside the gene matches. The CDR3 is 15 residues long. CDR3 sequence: CASSDRGGGGGELFF. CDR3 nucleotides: TGTGCCAGCAGTGATAGAGGCGGGGGTGGCGGGGAGCTGTTTTTT.

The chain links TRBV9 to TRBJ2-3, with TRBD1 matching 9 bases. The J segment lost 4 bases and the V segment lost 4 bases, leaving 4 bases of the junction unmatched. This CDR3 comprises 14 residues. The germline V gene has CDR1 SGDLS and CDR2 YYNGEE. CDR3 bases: TGTGCCAGCAGCCAAAGACAGGGGGCAGATACGCAGTATTTT. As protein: CASSQRQGADTQYF.

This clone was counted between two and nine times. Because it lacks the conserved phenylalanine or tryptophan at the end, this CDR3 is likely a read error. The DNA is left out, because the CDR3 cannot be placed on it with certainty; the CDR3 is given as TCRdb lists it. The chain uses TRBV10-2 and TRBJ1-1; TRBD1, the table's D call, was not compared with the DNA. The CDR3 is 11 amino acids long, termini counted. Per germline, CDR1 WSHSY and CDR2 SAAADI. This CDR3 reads CASRKTTGMEY.

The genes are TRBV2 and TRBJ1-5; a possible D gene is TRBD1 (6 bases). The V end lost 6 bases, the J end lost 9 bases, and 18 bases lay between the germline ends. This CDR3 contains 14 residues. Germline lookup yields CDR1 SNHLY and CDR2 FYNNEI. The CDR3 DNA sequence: TGTGCCAGCAGACAAGGACAGTCCGAGACGCCCCAGCATTTT. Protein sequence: CASRQGQSETPQHF.

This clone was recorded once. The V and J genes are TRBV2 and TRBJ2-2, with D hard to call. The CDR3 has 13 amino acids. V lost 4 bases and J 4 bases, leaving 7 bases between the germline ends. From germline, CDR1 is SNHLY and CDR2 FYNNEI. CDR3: CASSGLPTGELFF. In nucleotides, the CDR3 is TGTGCCAGCAGTGGACTTCCCACCGGGGAGCTGTTTTTT.

DNA of the CDR3: TGTGCCAGCAGTTTGGCATTCGACTATGGCTACACCTTC. Translated, it gives CASSLAFDYGYTF. This chain connects TRBV6-5 to TRBJ1-2; D remains ambiguous. Germline-derived CDR1 and CDR2 are MNHEY and SVGAGI. CDR3 length: 13 amino acids. Trimming removed 4 bases from V and 3 bases from J, with 9 bases in between.

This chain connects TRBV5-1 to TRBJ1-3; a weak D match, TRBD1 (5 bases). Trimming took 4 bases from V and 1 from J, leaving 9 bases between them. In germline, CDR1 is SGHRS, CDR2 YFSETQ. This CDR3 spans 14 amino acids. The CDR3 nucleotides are TGCGCCAGCAGCATCGGGGGATCTGGAAACACCATATATTTT. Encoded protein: CASSIGGSGNTIYF.

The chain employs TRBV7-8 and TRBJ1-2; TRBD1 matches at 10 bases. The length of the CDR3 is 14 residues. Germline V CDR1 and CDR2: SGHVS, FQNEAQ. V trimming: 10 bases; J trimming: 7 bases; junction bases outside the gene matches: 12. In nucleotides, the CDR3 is TGTGCCATCTATTCCGGGACAGGGGCTGGTGGCTACACCTTC. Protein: CAIYSGTGAGGYTF.